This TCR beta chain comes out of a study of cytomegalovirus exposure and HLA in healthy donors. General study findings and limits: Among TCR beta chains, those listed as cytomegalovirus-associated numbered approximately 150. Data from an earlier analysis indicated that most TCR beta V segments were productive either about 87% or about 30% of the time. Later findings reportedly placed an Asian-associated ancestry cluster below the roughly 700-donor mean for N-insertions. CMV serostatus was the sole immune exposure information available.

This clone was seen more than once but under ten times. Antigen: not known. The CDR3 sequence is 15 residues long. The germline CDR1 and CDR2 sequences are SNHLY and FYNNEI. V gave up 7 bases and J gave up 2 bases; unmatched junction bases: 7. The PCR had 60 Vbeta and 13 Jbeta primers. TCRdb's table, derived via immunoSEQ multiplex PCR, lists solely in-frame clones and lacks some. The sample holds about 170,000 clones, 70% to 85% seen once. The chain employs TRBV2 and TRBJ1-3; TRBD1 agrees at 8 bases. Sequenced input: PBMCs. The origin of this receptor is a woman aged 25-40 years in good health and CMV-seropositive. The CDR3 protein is CASMGGQVTGNTIYF. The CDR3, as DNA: TGTGCCAGCATGGGGGGACAGGTGACTGGAAACACCATATATTTT.